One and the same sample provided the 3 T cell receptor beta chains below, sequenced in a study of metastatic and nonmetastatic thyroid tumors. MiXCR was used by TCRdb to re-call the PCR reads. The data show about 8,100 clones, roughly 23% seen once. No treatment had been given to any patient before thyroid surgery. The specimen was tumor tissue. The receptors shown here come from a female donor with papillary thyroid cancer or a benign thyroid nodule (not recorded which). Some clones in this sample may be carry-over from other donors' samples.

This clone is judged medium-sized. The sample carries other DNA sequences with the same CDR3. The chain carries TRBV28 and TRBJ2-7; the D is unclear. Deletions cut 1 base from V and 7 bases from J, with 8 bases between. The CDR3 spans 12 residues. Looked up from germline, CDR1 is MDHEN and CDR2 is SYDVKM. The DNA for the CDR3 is TGTGCCAGCAGTTTATCCACCTTGGAGCAGTACTTC. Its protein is CASSLSTLEQYF. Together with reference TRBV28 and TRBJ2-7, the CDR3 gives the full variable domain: DVKVTQSSRYLVKRTGEKVFLECVQDMDHENMFWYRQDPGLGLRLIYFSYDVKMKEKGDIPEGYSVSREKKERFSLILESASTNQTSMYLCASSLSTLEQYFGPGTRLTVT.

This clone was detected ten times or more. The CDR3 loop reads CASSLMGLAEVDTGELFF. The CDR3 DNA sequence: TGTGCCAGCAGCTTAATGGGACTAGCGGAGGTAGACACCGGGGAGCTGTTTTTT. The chain employs TRBV7-6 and TRBJ2-2; 11 bases are shared with TRBD2. Germline V lookup: CDR1 SGHVS, CDR2 FNYEAQ. With 2 bases clipped from V and 3 bases from J, the junction kept 8 bases outside the gene matches. This CDR3 has 18 amino acids. Complete variable domain (other parts from reference TRBV7-6 and TRBJ2-2): GAGVSQSPRYKVTKRGQDVALRCDPISGHVSLYWYRQALGQGPEFLTYFNYEAQQDKSGLPNDRFSAERPEGSISTLTIQRTEQRDSAMYRCASSLMGLAEVDTGELFFGEGSRLTVL.

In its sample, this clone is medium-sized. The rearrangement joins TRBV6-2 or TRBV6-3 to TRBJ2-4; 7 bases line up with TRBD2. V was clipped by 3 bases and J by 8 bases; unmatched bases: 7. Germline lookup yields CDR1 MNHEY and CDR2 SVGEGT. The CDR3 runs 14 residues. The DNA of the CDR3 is TGTGCCAGCAGTTATGCTAGCGGCCAGGACATTCAGTACTTC. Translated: CASSYASGQDIQYF.